This T cell receptor (beta chain) comes out of a study of blood T cell repertoires in COVID-19. CDR3 size: 15 residues. The germline CDR1 and CDR2 sequences are ENHRY and SYGVKD. Trimming pared 0 bases from V and 8 bases from J, leaving 13 bases between. This clone came up a few times. Clones were read by immunoSEQ multiplex PCR, and TCRdb kept only the in-frame ones, dropping some. The data hold 100,000 to 150,000 clones, with about four fifths observed a single time. The chain carries TRBV10-3 and TRBJ1-4, with D perhaps TRBD1 (6 bases). Sequenced sample: peripheral blood. The TCR originated in a man aged 55 to 70 with acute or convalescent COVID-19. This CDR3 reads CAISESTGKGEKLFF. CDR3 bases: TGTGCCATCAGTGAGTCGACAGGAAAGGGGGAAAAACTGTTTTTT.